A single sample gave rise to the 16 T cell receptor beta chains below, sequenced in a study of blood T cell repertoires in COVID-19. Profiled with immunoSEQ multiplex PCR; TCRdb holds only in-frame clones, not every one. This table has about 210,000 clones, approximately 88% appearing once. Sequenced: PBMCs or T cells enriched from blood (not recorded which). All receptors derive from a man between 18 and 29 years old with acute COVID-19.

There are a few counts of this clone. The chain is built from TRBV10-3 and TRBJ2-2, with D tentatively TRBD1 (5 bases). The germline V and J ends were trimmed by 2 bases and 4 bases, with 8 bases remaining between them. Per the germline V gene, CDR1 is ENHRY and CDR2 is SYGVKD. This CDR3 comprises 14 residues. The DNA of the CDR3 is TGTGCCATCAGTGAGCAGCAGGGCACCGGGGAGCTGTTTTTT. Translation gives CAISEQQGTGELFF.

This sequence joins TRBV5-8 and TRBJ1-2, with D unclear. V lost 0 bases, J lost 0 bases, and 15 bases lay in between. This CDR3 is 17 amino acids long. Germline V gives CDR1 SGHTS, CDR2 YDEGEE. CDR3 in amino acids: CASSLVFRTEANYGYTF. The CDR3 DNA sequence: TGTGCCAGCAGCTTGGTATTTCGGACGGAGGCTAACTATGGCTACACCTTC.

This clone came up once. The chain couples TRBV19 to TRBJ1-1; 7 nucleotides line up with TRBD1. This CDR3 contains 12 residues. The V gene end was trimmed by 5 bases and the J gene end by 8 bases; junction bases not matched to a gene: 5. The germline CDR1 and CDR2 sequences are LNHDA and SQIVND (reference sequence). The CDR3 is CASSSLDREAFF. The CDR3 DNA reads TGTGCCAGTAGTTCTCTGGACAGGGAAGCTTTCTTT.

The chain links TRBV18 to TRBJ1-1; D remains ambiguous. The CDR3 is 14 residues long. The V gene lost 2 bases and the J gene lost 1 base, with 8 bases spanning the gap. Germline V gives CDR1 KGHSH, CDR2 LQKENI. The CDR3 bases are TGTGCCAGCTCACCAAATCCTTCGAACACTGAAGCTTTCTTT. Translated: CASSPNPSNTEAFF.

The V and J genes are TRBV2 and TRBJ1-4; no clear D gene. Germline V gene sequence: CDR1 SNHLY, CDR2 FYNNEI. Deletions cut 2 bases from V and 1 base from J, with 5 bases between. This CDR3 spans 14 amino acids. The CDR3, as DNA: TGTGCCAGCAGTGAACCAGGAACTAATGAAAAACTGTTTTTT. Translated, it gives CASSEPGTNEKLFF.

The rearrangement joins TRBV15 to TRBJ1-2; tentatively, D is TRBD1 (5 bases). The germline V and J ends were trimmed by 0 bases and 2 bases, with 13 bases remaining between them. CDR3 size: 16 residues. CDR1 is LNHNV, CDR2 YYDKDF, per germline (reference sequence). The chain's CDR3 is CATSRDRQRVNYGYTF. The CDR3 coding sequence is TGTGCCACCAGCAGAGATCGACAGCGGGTAAACTATGGCTACACCTTC.

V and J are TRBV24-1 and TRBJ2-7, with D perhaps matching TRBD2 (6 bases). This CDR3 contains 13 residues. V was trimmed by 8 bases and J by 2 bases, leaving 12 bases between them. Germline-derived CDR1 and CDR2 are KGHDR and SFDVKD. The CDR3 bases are TGTGCCACCATGGCGGGACCCACCTACGAGCAGTACTTC. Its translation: CATMAGPTYEQYF.

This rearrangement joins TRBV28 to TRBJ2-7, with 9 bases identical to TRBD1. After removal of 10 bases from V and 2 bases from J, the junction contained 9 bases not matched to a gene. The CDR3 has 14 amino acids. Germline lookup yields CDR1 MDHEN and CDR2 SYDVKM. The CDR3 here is CATFGGTGTYEQYF. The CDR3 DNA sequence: TGTGCCACCTTCGGGGGGACAGGGACCTACGAGCAGTACTTC.

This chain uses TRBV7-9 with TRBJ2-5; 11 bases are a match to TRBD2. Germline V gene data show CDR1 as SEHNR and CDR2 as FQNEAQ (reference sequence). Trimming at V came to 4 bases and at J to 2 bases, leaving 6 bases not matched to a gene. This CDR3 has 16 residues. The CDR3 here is CASSSNRLAGQETQYF. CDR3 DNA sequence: TGTGCCAGCAGCTCAAATAGACTAGCGGGACAAGAGACCCAGTACTTC.

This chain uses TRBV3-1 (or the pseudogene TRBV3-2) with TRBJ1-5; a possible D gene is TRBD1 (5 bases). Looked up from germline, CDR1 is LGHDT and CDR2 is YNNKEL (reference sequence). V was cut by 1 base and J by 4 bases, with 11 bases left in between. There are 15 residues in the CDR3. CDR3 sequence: CASSQGQWTNQPQHF. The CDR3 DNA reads TGTGCCAGCAGCCAAGGACAGTGGACAAATCAGCCCCAGCATTTT.

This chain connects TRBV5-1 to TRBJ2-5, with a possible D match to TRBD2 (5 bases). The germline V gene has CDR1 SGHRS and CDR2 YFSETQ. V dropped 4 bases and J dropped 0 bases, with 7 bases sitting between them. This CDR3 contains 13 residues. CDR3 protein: CASSPTNQETQYF. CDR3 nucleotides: TGCGCCAGCAGCCCGACTAACCAAGAGACCCAGTACTTC. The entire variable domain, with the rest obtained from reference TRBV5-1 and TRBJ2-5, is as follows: KAGVTQTPRYLIKTRGQQVTLSCSPISGHRSVSWYQQTPGQGLQFLFEYFSETQRNKGNFPGRFSGRQFSNSRSEMNVSTLELGDSALYLCASSPTNQETQYFGPGTRLLVL.

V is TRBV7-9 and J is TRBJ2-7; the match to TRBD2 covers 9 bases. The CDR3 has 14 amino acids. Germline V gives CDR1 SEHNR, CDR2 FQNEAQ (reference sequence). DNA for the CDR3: TGTGCTTCGGCGCCTAGCGGGATATCGTACGAGCAGTACTTC. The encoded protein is CASAPSGISYEQYF. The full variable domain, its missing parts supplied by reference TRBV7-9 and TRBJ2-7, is DTGVSQNPRHKITKRGQNVTFRCDPISEHNRLYWYRQTLGQGPEFLTYFQNEAQLEKSRLLSDRFSAERPKGSFSTLEIQRTEQGDSAMYLCASAPSGISYEQYFGPGTRLTVT.

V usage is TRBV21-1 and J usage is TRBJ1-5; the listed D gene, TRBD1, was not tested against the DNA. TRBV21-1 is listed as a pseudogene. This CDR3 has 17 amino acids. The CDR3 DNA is TGTGCCAGCAGCAAAGCGCTCGAGACAGGGCCTCCACGGCCCCAGCATTTT. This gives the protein CASSKALETGPPRPQHF.

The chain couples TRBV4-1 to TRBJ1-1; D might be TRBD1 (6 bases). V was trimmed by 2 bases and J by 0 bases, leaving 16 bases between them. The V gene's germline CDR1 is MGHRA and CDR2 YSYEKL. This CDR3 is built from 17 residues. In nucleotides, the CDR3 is TGCGCCAGCAGCCAAACGCGGACAGTGGTCGTGAACACTGAAGCTTTCTTT. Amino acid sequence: CASSQTRTVVVNTEAFF.

CDR3 nucleotides: TGTGCCAGCAGCTGGGAGGGCAGCTACGAGCAGTACTTC. Residues: CASSWEGSYEQYF. The V call is TRBV3-1 (or the pseudogene TRBV3-2), the J call TRBJ2-7; TRBD2 matches 7 bases. Germline V CDR1 and CDR2: LGHDT, YNNKEL (reference sequence). The CDR3 totals 13 residues. The J segment lost 3 bases and the V segment lost 5 bases, leaving 4 bases of the junction unmatched.

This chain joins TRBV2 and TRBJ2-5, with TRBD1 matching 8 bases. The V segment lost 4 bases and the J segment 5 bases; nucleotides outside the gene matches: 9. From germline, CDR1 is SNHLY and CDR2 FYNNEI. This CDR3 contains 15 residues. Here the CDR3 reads CASSGETGAGETQYF. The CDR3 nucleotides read TGTGCCAGCAGTGGAGAGACAGGGGCGGGGGAGACCCAGTACTTC.